Following are 30 T cell receptor beta chains from one sample sequenced in a study of T cells after yellow fever vaccination. TCRdb recomputed calls from the 5' RACE reads with MiXCR, one row per CDR3 protein. The sample lists 350,000 to 550,000 distinct CDR3 sequences; approximately 19% were seen once. The sample consisted of PBMCs, taken before the yellow fever booster vaccination. These receptors all come from a man between 18 and 35 years old who received the YFV17D yellow fever vaccine.

This clonotype occurred many times. The chain uses TRBV20-1 and TRBJ2-3; TRBD1 agrees at 12 bases. Germline CDR1 and CDR2: DFQATT and SNEGSKA (reference sequence). This CDR3 comprises 14 residues. After removal of 8 bases from V and 7 bases from J, the junction contained 10 bases not matched to a gene. CDR3 sequence reads: CSPKGQGARYTQYF. CDR3 nucleotides: TGCAGTCCCAAGGGACAGGGGGCAAGATATACGCAGTATTTT.

This clonotype was seen at least ten times. The chain has TRBV5-1 and TRBJ2-3; a weak D match, TRBD1 (5 bases). CDR3 length equals 13 residues. Germline CDR1 reads SGHRS; CDR2 reads YFSETQ. V shed 4 bases and J shed 11 bases, with 17 bases lying between them. CDR3 sequence (DNA): TGCGCCAGCAGCACGACAGACAGACAATGGCAGTATTTT. Amino acid sequence: CASSTTDRQWQYF.

CDR3 sequence: CASSQEAGDLGYGYTF. The CDR3 nucleotides are TGCGCCAGCAGCCAAGAGGCGGGGGATCTTGGCTATGGCTACACCTTC. The chain joins TRBV4-1 to TRBJ1-2; D is possibly TRBD1 (5 bases). The V and J ends lost 0 bases and 4 bases respectively, with 15 bases between them. This CDR3 has 16 residues. CDR1 and CDR2 (germline): MGHRA, YSYEKL.

In its sample, this clonotype was seen a few times. The CDR3 DNA reads as TGCAGTGCTAGAGATAACGCCAAAAACATTCAGTACTTC. Translating gives CSARDNAKNIQYF. The chain employs TRBV20-1 and TRBJ2-4; D is undetermined. This CDR3 comprises 13 residues. Germline V lookup: CDR1 DFQATT, CDR2 SNEGSKA (reference sequence). V lost 0 bases and J lost 1, with 4 bases in between.

In this sample, this clonotype turned up many times. The chain carries TRBV29-1 and TRBJ2-7; 8 bases align to TRBD1. This CDR3 has 14 amino acids. V shed 1 base and J 1 base; nucleotides not matched to a gene: 3. The germline V gene encodes CDR1 SQVTM and CDR2 ANQGSEA. The CDR3: CSVEGQGASYEQYF. The CDR3 nucleotides read TGCAGCGTTGAAGGCCAGGGGGCATCCTACGAGCAGTACTTC.

The J gene is TRBJ2-5, the V gene TRBV5-1, with D perhaps matching TRBD1 (6 bases). Trimming removed 4 bases from V and 5 bases from J, with 24 bases in between. CDR3 length: 17 residues. Per germline, CDR1 SGHRS and CDR2 YFSETQ. CDR3 sequence: CASSMGASRGPYETQYF. CDR3 in DNA: TGCGCCAGCAGCATGGGGGCGAGCCGAGGGCCATACGAGACCCAGTACTTC.

V and J are TRBV6-5 and TRBJ1-1; tentatively, D is TRBD1 (5 bases). CDR1 and CDR2 (germline): MNHEY, SVGAGI. This CDR3 has 14 amino acids. Trimming took 5 bases from V and 1 from J, leaving 11 bases between them. The CDR3 nucleotides are TGTGCCAGCAGTCGGACACCTACGAACACTGAAGCTTTCTTT. Protein: CASSRTPTNTEAFF.

The V call is TRBV29-1, the J call TRBJ2-2; D may match TRBD1 or TRBD2 (5 bases each). The V gene's germline CDR1 is SQVTM and CDR2 ANQGSEA. The V and J ends lost 7 bases and 6 bases respectively, with 24 bases between them. The CDR3 has 16 residues. CDR3 nucleotides: TGCAGCGCGAAGAGCTCGTCGCAGGGAGTTTCCGGGGAGCTGTTTTTT. Its protein is CSAKSSSQGVSGELFF.

Many counts were recorded for this clonotype. CDR3 nucleotides: TGCAGCTTACTGGGACAGGGGGCTCACCAAGAGACCCAGTACTTC. Translation gives CSLLGQGAHQETQYF. The chain has TRBV20-1 and TRBJ2-5, with 12 bases matching TRBD1. This CDR3 is 15 amino acids long. Germline V CDR1 and CDR2: DFQATT, SNEGSKA (reference sequence).

The CDR3 nucleotides read TGTGCCTGGGGCCGGGACACTTACGAGCAGTACTTC. Protein sequence: CAWGRDTYEQYF. This rearrangement joins TRBV30 to TRBJ2-7, with a tentative D call TRBD1 (6 bases). The CDR3 runs 12 residues. Trimming took off 5 bases at V and 4 bases at J, with 12 bases between the two ends. Germline CDR1 is GTSNPN and CDR2 is SVGIG (reference sequence).

V usage is TRBV9 and J usage is TRBJ1-5, with D perhaps TRBD1 (5 bases). In germline, CDR1 is SGDLS, CDR2 YYNGEE. V was cut by 0 bases and J by 2 bases, with 12 bases left in between. This CDR3 is 16 amino acids long. The CDR3 here is CASSVGGDFGNQPQHF. The CDR3 bases are TGTGCCAGCAGCGTAGGGGGGGATTTCGGCAATCAGCCCCAGCATTTT.

This clonotype appeared a few times. This rearrangement joins TRBV2 to TRBJ2-7; D perhaps matches TRBD1 (5 bases). V lost 8 bases to trimming and J lost 2 bases, with 10 bases between them. Germline CDR1 reads SNHLY; CDR2 reads FYNNEI. CDR3 length: 12 residues. In DNA, the CDR3 is TGTGCCAGCGGCAGGGAAACCTACGAGCAGTACTTC. Protein product: CASGRETYEQYF.

This clonotype was seen only a few times. In nucleotides, the CDR3 is TGTGCCAGCAGCCCTCCGGGGGGAGCGCCCAACACCGGGGAGCTGTTTTTT. It encodes CASSPPGGAPNTGELFF. The chain has TRBV7-2 and TRBJ2-2; 7 bases agree with TRBD2. The V gene end was trimmed by 5 bases and the J gene end by 2 bases; junction bases not matched to a gene: 11. The germline V gene has CDR1 SGHTA and CDR2 FQGNSA. This CDR3 region has 17 residues.

This clonotype was observed a few times. The gene calls are TRBV29-1 and TRBJ2-2; D may be TRBD1 or TRBD2 (5 bases each). The CDR3 spans 12 residues. The V and J ends lost 7 bases and 8 bases respectively, with 14 bases between them. The V gene's germline CDR1 is SQVTM and CDR2 ANQGSEA. CDR3 residues: CSAAEGTGELFF. In DNA form, the CDR3 reads TGCAGCGCCGCCGAAGGGACGGGGGAGCTGTTTTTT.

In its sample, this clonotype was seen once. The rearrangement joins TRBV12-3 or TRBV12-4 to TRBJ1-6; the D gene is possibly TRBD1 (5 bases). This CDR3 is 17 amino acids long. With 2 bases removed from V and 5 bases from J, the gap between germline ends came to 16 bases. The CDR3 loop is CASSLIGEGVNNSPLHF. CDR3 bases: TGTGCCAGCAGTTTAATCGGGGAAGGGGTTAATAATTCACCCCTCCACTTT.

This chain connects TRBV7-9 to TRBJ2-7; TRBD2 matches 8 bases. The J segment lost 5 bases and the V segment lost 5 bases, leaving 5 bases of the junction unmatched. The length of the CDR3 is 13 residues. Looked up from germline, CDR1 is SEHNR and CDR2 is FQNEAQ (reference sequence). The CDR3 DNA sequence: TGTGCCAGCAGCGACGGGACTAGAGACGAGCAGTACGTC. It encodes CASSDGTRDEQYV.

The table lists this clonotype with a count of one. This chain connects TRBV27 to TRBJ1-6, with 11 bases lining up with TRBD1. This CDR3 comprises 18 residues. CDR1 MNHEY and CDR2 SMNVEV come from the germline V gene (reference sequence). After removal of 4 bases from V and 1 base from J, the junction contained 6 bases not matched to a gene. The CDR3 here is CASSWTGGLLSYNSPLHF. CDR3 nucleotide sequence: TGTGCCAGCAGTTGGACAGGGGGCCTTCTGTCCTATAATTCACCCCTCCACTTT.

This clonotype has a handful of counts. The chain uses TRBV15 and TRBJ2-3; 9 bases are shared with TRBD2. The CDR3 loop spans 14 amino acids. Germline trimming cut 8 bases from V and 4 bases from J; bases unmatched to any gene: 7. CDR1 and CDR2 (germline): LNHNV, YYDKDF (reference sequence). The CDR3 DNA sequence: TGTGCCACCTCTCTAGCGGGGATGGCAGATACGCAGTATTTT. Its translation: CATSLAGMADTQYF.

CDR3 residues: CASSKEDRENTEAFF. The CDR3 DNA sequence: TGTGCCAGCAGTAAAGAGGACAGGGAGAACACTGAAGCTTTCTTT. The genes are TRBV7-9 and TRBJ1-1; 8 bases map to TRBD1. CDR1 is SEHNR and CDR2 is FQNEAQ in the germline V gene (reference sequence). This CDR3 spans 15 amino acids. Unmatched junction bases numbered 7, after V lost 6 bases and J lost 1 base.

This clonotype was seen more than once but under ten times. V is TRBV9 and J is TRBJ2-5; TRBD2 is a possible D gene (6 bases). CDR3 length: 16 residues. V was trimmed by 3 bases and J by 0 bases, leaving 15 bases between them. The germline gives CDR1 SGDLS, CDR2 YYNGEE. CDR3 residues: CASSASPIADQETQYF. DNA for the CDR3: TGTGCCAGCAGCGCGAGCCCAATAGCGGACCAAGAGACCCAGTACTTC.

V gene TRBV5-1 combines with J gene TRBJ2-3; tentative D call: TRBD1 (6 bases). V was shortened by 3 bases and J by 9 bases, with 17 bases between the two germline ends. From germline, CDR1 is SGHRS and CDR2 YFSETQ. This CDR3 is 14 amino acids long. DNA for the CDR3: TGCGCCAGCAGCTCCGGACCAGAGGGGGACACGCAGTATTTT. This gives the protein CASSSGPEGDTQYF.

The rearrangement joins TRBV6-5 to TRBJ2-5; either TRBD1 or TRBD2 may fit D (6 bases each). V was trimmed by 6 bases and J by 5 bases, leaving 16 bases between them. The CDR3 runs to 14 residues. The V gene's germline CDR1 is MNHEY and CDR2 SVGAGI. Written as DNA, the CDR3 is TGTGCCAGCAGGCCTGGCAGGGGAGGTGAGACCCAGTACTTC. It is translated as CASRPGRGGETQYF.

CDR3 protein: CATSDPGHRGTEKLFF. In DNA, the CDR3 is TGTGCCACCAGTGACCCGGGCCACAGGGGTACTGAAAAACTGTTTTTT. The rearrangement joins TRBV24-1 to TRBJ1-4; 7 nucleotides line up with TRBD1. Germline lookup yields CDR1 KGHDR and CDR2 SFDVKD. The trim removed 4 bases at V and 7 bases at J, leaving 11 bases unmatched. The CDR3 sequence is 16 residues long.

This chain uses TRBV2 with TRBJ2-6; TRBD1 aligns across 7 bases. This CDR3 spans 17 amino acids. CDR1 SNHLY and CDR2 FYNNEI come from the germline V gene. The trim removed 2 bases at V and 2 bases at J, leaving 6 bases unmatched. CDR3 bases: TGTGCCAGCAGTGAACAGGGGGTGCAAACTGGGGCCAACGTCCTGACTTTC. Its translation: CASSEQGVQTGANVLTF.

The V gene is TRBV6-5, the J gene TRBJ1-6; D is unclear. The germline V and J ends were trimmed by 5 bases and 4 bases, with 12 bases remaining between them. CDR3 length equals 15 residues. Germline CDR1 reads MNHEY; CDR2 reads SVGAGI. CDR3 sequence reads: CASSRVRGYNSPLHF. In DNA, the CDR3 is TGTGCCAGCAGTCGCGTTAGAGGGTATAATTCACCCCTCCACTTT.

This clonotype was counted a few times. The chain links TRBV5-6 to TRBJ1-2, with 7 nucleotides matching TRBD1. J was trimmed by 5 bases and V by 0 bases; bases with no gene match: 7. The germline V gene has CDR1 SGHDT and CDR2 YYEEEE. The CDR3 totals 15 residues. Here the CDR3 DNA reads TGTGCCAGCAGCTTGGAGACAGGGCGTTATTATGGCTACACCTTC. It encodes CASSLETGRYYGYTF.

This chain uses TRBV6-5 with TRBJ1-1; D remains unclear. The CDR3 spans 16 residues. V lost 0 bases, J lost 3 bases, and 14 bases lay in between. The germline V gene encodes CDR1 MNHEY and CDR2 SVGAGI. The CDR3 coding sequence is TGTGCCAGCAGTTACTCTTCTGGGCTGACTTACACTGAAGCTTTCTTT. It specifies CASSYSSGLTYTEAFF.

This clonotype has just one count. This rearrangement joins TRBV9 to TRBJ2-3, with D perhaps matching TRBD1 or TRBD2 (5 bases each). Germline CDR1 SGDLS, CDR2 YYNGEE. The CDR3 runs to 18 residues. Trimming shortened V by 3 bases and J by 4 bases, and 24 bases separated the two germline ends. The CDR3 coding sequence is TGTGCCAGCAGCGGCAAGGGACCGCGGGCCCGGCCAGCAGATACGCAGTATTTT. It encodes CASSGKGPRARPADTQYF.

This clonotype has a handful of counts. This rearrangement joins TRBV7-9 to TRBJ2-3; D gene uncertain. The germline gives CDR1 SEHNR, CDR2 FQNEAQ (reference sequence). V was clipped by 0 bases and J by 6 bases, with 7 bases between them. This CDR3 spans 13 amino acids. The DNA for the CDR3 is TGTGCCAGCAGCTTAGCCGTTTGGGATACGCAGTATTTT. Its protein is CASSLAVWDTQYF.

This clonotype was seen a handful of times. The rearrangement joins TRBV4-1 to TRBJ2-7, with unresolved D. The CDR3 is 14 amino acids. Per germline, CDR1 MGHRA and CDR2 YSYEKL. Between the trimmed V and J ends, which lost 1 base and 2 bases, there was a span of 9 bases. CDR3 amino acids: CASSQVELPYEQYF. Written as DNA, the CDR3 is TGCGCCAGCAGCCAAGTTGAGCTTCCCTACGAGCAGTACTTC.